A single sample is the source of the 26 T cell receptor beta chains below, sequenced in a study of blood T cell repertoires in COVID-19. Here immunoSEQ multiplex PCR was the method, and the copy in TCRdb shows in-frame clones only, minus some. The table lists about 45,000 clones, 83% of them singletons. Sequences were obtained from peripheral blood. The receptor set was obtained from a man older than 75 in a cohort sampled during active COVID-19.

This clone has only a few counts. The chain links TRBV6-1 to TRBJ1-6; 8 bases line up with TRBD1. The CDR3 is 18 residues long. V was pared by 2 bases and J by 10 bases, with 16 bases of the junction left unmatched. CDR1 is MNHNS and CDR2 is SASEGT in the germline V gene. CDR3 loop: CASSEFPVVTGVGSPLHF. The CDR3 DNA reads TGTGCCAGCAGTGAATTCCCGGTGGTGACAGGGGTTGGGTCACCCCTCCACTTT.

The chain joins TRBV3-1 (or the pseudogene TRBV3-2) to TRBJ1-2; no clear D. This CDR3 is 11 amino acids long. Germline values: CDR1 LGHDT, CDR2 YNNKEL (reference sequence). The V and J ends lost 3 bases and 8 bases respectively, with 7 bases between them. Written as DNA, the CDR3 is TGTGCCAGCAGCCAGGCGGGGGGCTACACCTTC. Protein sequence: CASSQAGGYTF.

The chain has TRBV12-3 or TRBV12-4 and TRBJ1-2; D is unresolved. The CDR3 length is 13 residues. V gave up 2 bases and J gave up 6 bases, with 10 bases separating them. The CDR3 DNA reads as TGTGCCAGCAGTTTAAGCCTTCCCCATGGCTACACCTTC. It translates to CASSLSLPHGYTF.

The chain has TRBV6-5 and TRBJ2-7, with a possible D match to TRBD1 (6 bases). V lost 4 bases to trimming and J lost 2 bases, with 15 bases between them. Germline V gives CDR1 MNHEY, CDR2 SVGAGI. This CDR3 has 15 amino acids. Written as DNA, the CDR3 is TGTGCCAGCAGTTCACAGGGTCGGGTAGCCTACGAGCAGTACTTC. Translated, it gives CASSSQGRVAYEQYF.

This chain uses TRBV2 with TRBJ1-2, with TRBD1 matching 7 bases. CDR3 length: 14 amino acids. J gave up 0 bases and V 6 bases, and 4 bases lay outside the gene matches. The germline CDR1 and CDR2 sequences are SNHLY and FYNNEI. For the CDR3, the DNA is TGTGCCAGCAGAGGGGACAGAGCTAACTATGGCTACACCTTC. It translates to CASRGDRANYGYTF.

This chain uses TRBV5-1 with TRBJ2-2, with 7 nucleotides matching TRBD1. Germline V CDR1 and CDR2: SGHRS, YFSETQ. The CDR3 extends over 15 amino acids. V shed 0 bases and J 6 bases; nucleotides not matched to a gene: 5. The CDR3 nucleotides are TGCGCCAGCAGCTTGGGTGCAGGGGGTTCCGGGGAGCTGTTTTTT. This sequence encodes CASSLGAGGSGELFF.

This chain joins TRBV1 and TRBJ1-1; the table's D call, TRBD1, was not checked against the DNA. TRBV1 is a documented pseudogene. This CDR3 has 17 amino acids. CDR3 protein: CTSSQDKGDRLNTEAFF. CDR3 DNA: TGCACCAGCAGCCAAGATAAGGGGGACAGGTTGAACACTGAAGCTTTCTTT.

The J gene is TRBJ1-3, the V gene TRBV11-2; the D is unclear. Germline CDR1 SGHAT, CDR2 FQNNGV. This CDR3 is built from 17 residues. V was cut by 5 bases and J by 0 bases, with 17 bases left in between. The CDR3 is CASSPHSGRGSGNTIYF. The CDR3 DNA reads TGTGCCAGCAGCCCTCATTCCGGCCGGGGCTCTGGAAACACCATATATTTT.

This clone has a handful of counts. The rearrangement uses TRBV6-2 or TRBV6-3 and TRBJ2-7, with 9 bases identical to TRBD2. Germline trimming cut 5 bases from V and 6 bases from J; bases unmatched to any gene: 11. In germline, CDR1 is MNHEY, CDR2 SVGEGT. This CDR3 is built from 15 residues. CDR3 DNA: TGTGCCAGCAGTAAAGGAAGCGGGAGGATATCCGAGCAGTACTTC. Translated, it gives CASSKGSGRISEQYF.

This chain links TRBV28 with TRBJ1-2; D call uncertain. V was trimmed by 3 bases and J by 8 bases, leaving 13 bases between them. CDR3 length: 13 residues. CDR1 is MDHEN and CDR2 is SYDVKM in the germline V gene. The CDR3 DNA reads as TGTGCCAGCAGTTTTGGAAATACTAACGGCTACACCTTC. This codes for CASSFGNTNGYTF.

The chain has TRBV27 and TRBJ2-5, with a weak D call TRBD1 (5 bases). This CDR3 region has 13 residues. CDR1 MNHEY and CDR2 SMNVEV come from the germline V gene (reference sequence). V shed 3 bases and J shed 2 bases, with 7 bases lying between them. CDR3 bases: TGTGCCAGCAGTTTTCGACAGCAAGAGACCCAGTACTTC. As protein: CASSFRQQETQYF.

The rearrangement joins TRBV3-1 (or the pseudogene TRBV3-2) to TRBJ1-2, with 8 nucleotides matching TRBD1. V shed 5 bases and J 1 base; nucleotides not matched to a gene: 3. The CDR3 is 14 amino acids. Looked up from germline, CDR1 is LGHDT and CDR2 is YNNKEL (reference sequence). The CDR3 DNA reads TGTGCCAGCAGCACCGGACAGGGTAACTATGGCTACACCTTC. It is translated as CASSTGQGNYGYTF.

CDR3 residues: CASRQALAGGYNEQFF. The CDR3 DNA follows: TGTGCCAGCAGGCAAGCCCTAGCGGGAGGGTACAATGAGCAGTTCTTC. The chain combines TRBV7-2 with TRBJ2-1; 12 bases line up with TRBD2. The germline gives CDR1 SGHTA, CDR2 FQGNSA. V lost 6 bases to trimming and J lost 4 bases; unmatched junction nucleotides: 7. This CDR3 comprises 16 residues.

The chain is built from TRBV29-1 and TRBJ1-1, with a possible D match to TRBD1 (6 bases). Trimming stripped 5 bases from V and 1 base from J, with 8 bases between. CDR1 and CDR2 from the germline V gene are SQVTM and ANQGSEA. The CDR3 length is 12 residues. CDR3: CSVSDRNTEAFF. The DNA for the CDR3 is TGCAGCGTTTCGGACAGGAACACTGAAGCTTTCTTT.

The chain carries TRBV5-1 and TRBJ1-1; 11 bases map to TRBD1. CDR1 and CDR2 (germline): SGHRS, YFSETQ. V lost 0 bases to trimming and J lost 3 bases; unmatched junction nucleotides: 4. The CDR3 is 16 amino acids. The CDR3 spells CASSLGLGQGDTEAFF. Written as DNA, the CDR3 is TGCGCCAGCAGCTTGGGCCTGGGACAGGGGGACACTGAAGCTTTCTTT.

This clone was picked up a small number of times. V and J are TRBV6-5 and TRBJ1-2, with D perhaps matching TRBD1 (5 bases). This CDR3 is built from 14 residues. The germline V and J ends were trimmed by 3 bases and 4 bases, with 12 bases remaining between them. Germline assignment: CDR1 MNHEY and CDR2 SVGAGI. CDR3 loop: CASSYQGTLYGYTF. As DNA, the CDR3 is TGTGCCAGCAGTTATCAGGGTACCCTCTATGGCTACACCTTC.

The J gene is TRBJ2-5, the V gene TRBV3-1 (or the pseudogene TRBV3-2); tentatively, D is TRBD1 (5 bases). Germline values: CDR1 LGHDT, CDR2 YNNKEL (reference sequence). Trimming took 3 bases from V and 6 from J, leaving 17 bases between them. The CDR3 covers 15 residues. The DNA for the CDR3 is TGTGCCAGCAGCCATCCTAGGGGCAGGGAAAAGACCCAGTACTTC. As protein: CASSHPRGREKTQYF.

CDR3 DNA sequence: TGCGCCAGCAGTGTCCCAGGGTCGAATTCACCCCTCCACTTT. It translates to CASSVPGSNSPLHF. The chain combines TRBV10-2 with TRBJ1-6, with a possible D match to TRBD1 (5 bases). V was clipped by 4 bases and J by 7 bases, with 11 bases between them. CDR3 length equals 14 residues. CDR1 and CDR2 (germline): WSHSY, SAAADI.

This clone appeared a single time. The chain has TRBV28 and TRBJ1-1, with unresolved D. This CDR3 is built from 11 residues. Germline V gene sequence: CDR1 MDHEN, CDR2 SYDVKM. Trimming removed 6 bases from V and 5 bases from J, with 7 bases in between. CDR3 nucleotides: TGTGCCAGCAGCTATTTTACTGAAGCTTTCTTT. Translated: CASSYFTEAFF.

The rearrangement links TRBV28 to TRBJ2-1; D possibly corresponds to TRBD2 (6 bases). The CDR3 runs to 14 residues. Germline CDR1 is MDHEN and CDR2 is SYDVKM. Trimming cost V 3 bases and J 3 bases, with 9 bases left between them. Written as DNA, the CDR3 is TGTGCCAGCAGTTTGGCGGGAAACTACAATGAGCAGTTCTTC. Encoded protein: CASSLAGNYNEQFF.

The CDR3, as DNA: TGTGCCAGCAGTTTAAGGGGGTATCAGCCCCAGCATTTT. It encodes CASSLRGYQPQHF. This sequence joins TRBV12-3 or TRBV12-4 and TRBJ1-5, with D possibly TRBD1 on 6 matching bases. Trimming took 2 bases from V and 5 from J, leaving 7 bases between them. The CDR3 consists of 13 residues.

This chain's CDR3 is CASSRDRPQDTQYF. The CDR3 DNA follows: TGCGCCAGCAGCCGGGACAGGCCACAGGATACGCAGTATTTT. The chain links TRBV5-1 to TRBJ2-3, with 8 nucleotides matching TRBD1. The CDR3 loop spans 14 amino acids. CDR1 and CDR2 (germline): SGHRS, YFSETQ. The V gene end was trimmed by 4 bases and the J gene end by 6 bases; junction bases not matched to a gene: 7. The full variable domain, its missing parts supplied by reference TRBV5-1 and TRBJ2-3, is KAGVTQTPRYLIKTRGQQVTLSCSPISGHRSVSWYQQTPGQGLQFLFEYFSETQRNKGNFPGRFSGRQFSNSRSEMNVSTLELGDSALYLCASSRDRPQDTQYFGPGTRLTVL.

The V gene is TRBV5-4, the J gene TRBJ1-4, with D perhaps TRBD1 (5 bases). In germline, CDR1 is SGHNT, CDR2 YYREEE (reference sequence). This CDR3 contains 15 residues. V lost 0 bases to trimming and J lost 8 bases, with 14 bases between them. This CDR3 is CASSLAGQGGEKLFF. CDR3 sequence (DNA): TGTGCCAGCAGCTTGGCCGGGCAGGGAGGAGAAAAACTGTTTTTT. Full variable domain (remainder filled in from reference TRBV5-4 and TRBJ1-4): ETGVTQSPTHLIKTRGQQVTLRCSSQSGHNTVSWYQQALGQGPQFIFQYYREEENGRGNFPPRFSGLQFPNYSSELNVNALELDDSALYLCASSLAGQGGEKLFFGSGTQLSVL.

The CDR3 spells CASSPRDRDGYTF. The CDR3 DNA sequence: TGTGCCAGCAGCCCCCGGGACAGGGATGGCTACACCTTC. V usage is TRBV7-9 and J usage is TRBJ1-2, with 9 bases identical to TRBD1. The J segment lost 6 bases and the V segment lost 5 bases, leaving 4 bases of the junction unmatched. The germline gives CDR1 SEHNR, CDR2 FQNEAQ (reference sequence). The CDR3 extends over 13 amino acids. Combining the CDR3 with reference TRBV7-9 and TRBJ1-2 gives the whole variable domain DTGVSQNPRHKITKRGQNVTFRCDPISEHNRLYWYRQTLGQGPEFLTYFQNEAQLEKSRLLSDRFSAERPKGSFSTLEIQRTEQGDSAMYLCASSPRDRDGYTFGSGTRLTVV.

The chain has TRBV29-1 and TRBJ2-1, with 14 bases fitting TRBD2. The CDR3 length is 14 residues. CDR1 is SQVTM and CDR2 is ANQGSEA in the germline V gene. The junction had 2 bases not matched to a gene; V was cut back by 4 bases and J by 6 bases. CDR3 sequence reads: CSVVGLAGGNEQFF. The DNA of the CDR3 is TGCAGCGTTGTCGGACTAGCGGGGGGCAATGAGCAGTTCTTC.

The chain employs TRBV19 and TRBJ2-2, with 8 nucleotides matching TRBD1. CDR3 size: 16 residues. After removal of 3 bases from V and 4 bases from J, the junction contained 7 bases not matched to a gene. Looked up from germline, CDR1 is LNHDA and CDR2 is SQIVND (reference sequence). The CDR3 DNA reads TGTGCCAGTAGTATTGACGGGACAGGACGCACCGGGGAGCTGTTTTTT. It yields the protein CASSIDGTGRTGELFF.